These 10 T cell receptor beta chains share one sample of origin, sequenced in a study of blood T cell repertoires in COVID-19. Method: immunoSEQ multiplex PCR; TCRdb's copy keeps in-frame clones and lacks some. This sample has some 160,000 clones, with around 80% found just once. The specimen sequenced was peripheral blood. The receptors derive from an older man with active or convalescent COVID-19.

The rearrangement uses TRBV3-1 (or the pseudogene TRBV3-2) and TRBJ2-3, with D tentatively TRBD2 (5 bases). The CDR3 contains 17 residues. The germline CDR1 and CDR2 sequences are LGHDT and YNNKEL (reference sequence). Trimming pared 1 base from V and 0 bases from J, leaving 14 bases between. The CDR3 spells CASSQVERRPSTDTQYF. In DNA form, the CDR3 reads TGTGCCAGCAGCCAAGTCGAGCGGCGCCCTAGCACAGATACGCAGTATTTT.

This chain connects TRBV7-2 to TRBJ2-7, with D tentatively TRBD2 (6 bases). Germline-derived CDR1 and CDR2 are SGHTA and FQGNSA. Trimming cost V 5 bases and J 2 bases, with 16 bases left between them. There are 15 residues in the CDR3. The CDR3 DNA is TGTGCCAGCAGCCATAACATGGCGGGAACCTACGAGCAGTACTTC. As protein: CASSHNMAGTYEQYF.

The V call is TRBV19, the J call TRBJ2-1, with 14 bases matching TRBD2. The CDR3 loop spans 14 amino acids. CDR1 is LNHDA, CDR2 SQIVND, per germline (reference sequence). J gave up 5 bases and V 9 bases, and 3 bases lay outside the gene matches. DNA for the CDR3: TGTGCCAGCGGGACTAGCGGGAGCCACAATGAGCAGTTCTTC. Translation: CASGTSGSHNEQFF.

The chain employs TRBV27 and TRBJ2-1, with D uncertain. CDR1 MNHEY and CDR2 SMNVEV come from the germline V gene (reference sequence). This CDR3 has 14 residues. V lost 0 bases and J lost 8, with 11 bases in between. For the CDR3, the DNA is TGTGCCAGCAGTTTATCTTGGGTTGGGCATGAGCAGTTCTTC. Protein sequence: CASSLSWVGHEQFF.

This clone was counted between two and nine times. CDR3 nucleotides: TGTGCCAGCCGCCTCCAGGGGGCCACTGAAGCTTTCTTT. Protein product: CASRLQGATEAFF. J is TRBJ1-1 and V is TRBV6-2 or TRBV6-3; 8 bases line up with TRBD1. V trimming: 8 bases; J trimming: 4 bases; junction bases outside the gene matches: 6. Germline V gene lookup returns CDR1 MNHEY and CDR2 SVGEGT. The CDR3 loop spans 13 amino acids.

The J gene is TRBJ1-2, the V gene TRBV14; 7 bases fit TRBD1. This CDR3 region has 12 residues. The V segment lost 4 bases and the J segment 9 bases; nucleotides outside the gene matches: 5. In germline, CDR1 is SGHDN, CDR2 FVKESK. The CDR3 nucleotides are TGTGCCAGCAGCCCCGGGACAGCCCGCTACACCTTC. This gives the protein CASSPGTARYTF.

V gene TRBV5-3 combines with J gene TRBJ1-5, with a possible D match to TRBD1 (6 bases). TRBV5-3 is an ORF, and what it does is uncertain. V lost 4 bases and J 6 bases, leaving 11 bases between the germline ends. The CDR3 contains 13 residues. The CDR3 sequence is CARSPTGCQPQHF. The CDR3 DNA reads TGTGCCAGAAGCCCCACAGGGTGTCAGCCCCAGCATTTT.

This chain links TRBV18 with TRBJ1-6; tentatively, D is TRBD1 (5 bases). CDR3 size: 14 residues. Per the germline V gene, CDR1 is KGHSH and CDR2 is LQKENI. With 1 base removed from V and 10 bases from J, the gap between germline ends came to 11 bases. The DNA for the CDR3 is TGTGCCAGCTCACCACAGGGGTCGGAATCACCCCTCCACTTT. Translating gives CASSPQGSESPLHF.

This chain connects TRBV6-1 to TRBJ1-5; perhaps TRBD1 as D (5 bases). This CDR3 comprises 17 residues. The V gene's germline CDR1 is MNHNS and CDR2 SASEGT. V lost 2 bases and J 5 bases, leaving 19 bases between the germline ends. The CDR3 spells CASSEPRWAGTYQPQHF. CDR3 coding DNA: TGTGCCAGCAGTGAACCCCGCTGGGCGGGGACCTATCAGCCCCAGCATTTT.

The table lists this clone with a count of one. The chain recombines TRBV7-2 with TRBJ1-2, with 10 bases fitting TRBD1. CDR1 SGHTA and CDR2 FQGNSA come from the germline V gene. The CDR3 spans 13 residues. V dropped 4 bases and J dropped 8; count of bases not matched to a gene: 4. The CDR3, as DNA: TGTGCCAGCAGCTCCGACAGGGGGCAGGGCTACACCTTC. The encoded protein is CASSSDRGQGYTF.